This T cell receptor (beta chain) was sequenced during a study of shared clonotypes between healthy human individuals. Data came from immunoSEQ multiplex PCR; TCRdb stores just in-frame clones and leaves some out. The repertoire includes millions of clones, about 95% of them detected once, and 1% to 1.3% sits in the top ten. General study points: A generally larger estimated richness was seen in naive subsets than in memory subsets. Depth of sequencing was expected to influence donor clonotype sharing.

As to this clone: What it recognizes is unknown.

The CDR3 contains 11 residues. V shed 2 bases and J shed 10 bases, with 7 bases lying between them. Germline V gene sequence: CDR1 SGHDT, CDR2 YYEEEE. The naive CD8 population came from CD45RO-negative cells selected for CCR7, without terminally differentiated effector memory CD45RA+ cells. Sequencing used naive CD8+ T cells sorted from blood. The J gene is TRBJ2-1, the V gene TRBV5-6; D gene uncertain. This clonotype originated in a man aged 18-30 years in good health. CDR3 sequence (DNA): TGTGCCAGCAGCTTTATATGGGAGCAGTTCTTC. Its translation: CASSFIWEQFF.